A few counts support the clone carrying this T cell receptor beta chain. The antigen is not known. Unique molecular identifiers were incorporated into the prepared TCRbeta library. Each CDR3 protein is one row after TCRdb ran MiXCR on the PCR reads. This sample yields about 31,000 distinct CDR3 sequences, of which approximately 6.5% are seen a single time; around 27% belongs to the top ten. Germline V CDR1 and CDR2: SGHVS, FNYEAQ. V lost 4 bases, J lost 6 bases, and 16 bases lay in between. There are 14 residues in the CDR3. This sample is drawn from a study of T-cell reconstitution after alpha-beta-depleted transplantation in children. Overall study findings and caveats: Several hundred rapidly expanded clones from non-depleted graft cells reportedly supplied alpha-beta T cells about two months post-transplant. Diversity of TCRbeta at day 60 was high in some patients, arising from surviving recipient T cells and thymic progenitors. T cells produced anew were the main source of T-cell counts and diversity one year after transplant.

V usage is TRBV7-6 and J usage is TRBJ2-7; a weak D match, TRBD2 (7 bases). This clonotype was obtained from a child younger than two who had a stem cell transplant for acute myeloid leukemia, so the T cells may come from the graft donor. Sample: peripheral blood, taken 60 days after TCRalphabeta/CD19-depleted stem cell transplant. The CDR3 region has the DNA TGTGCCAGCAGCTCGGGGGGCTCGGGAGTCGAGCAGTACTTC. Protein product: CASSSGGSGVEQYF.